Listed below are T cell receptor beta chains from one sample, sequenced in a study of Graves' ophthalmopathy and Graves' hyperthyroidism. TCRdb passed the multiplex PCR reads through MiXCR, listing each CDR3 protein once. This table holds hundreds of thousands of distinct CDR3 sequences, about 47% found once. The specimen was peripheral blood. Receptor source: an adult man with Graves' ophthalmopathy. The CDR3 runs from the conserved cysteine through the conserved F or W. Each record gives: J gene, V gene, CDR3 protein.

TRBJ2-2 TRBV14 CASSPGGWNTGELFF
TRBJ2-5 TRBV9 CASSLGTIASGEETQYF
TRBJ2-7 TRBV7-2 CASSLDITTNYEQYF
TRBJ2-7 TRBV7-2 CASSLGEYEQYF
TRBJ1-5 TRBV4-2 CASSQAVTGHQPQHF
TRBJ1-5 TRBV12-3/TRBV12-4 CASSLMGQDQPQHF
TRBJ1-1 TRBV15 CATSRDVNTEAFF
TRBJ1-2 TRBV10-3 CASTPGSGNYGYTF
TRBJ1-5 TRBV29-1 CSVADRYNQPQHF
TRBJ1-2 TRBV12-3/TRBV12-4 CASSFDPVGGYTF
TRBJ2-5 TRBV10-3 CASSPSAETQYF
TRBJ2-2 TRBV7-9 CASSLGGAGTGELFF
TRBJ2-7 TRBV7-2 CASSLGGLSGEQYF
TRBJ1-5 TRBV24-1 CATSDPGTAGPQHF
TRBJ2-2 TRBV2 CASSGGQGRERELFF
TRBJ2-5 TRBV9 CASTQEAGGRGTQYF
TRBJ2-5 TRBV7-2 CASSSGTSGRVETQYF
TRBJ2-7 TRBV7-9 CASSLAAGSEQYF
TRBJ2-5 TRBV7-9 CASSPRRHQETQYF
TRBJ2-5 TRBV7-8 CASSLDGGPRGETQYF
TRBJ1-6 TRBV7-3 CASSLRARANSPLHF
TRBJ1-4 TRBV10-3 CASSEASILRPGKLFF
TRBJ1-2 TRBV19 CASKSAQGASYGYTF
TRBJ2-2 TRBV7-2 CASWTPTGELFF
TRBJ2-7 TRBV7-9 CASSLDAGGSYERYF
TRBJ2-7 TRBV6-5 CASRTGKYEQYF
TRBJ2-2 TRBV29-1 CSVEQENTGELFF
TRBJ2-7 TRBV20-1 CSATTDEVGEQYF
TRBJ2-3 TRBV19 CASSMTSGGDSLGPTDTQYF
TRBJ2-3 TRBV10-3 CATQGSTDTQYF
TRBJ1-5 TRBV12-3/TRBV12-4 CASSPTGPDQPQHF
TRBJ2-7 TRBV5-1 CASSARLAGGEQYF